A selection of T cell receptor beta chains follows, all from one sample in a study of T-cell memory formation after mild COVID-19. TCRdb ran MiXCR on the 5' RACE reads and lists one entry per CDR3 protein. The sample comprises 190,000 or so distinct CDR3 sequences, about a fifth of which are singletons, and 20% to 25% rests with the top ten. The sample was PBMCs or a T cell subset sorted from them (not recorded which). The receptors shown here come from an adult woman who had mild COVID-19 (a few samples of this study predate the infection). Cell type and time point are not known. Both conserved end residues are part of each CDR3.

v_call cdr3_aa
TRBV20-1 CSAKRTSGGYSYEQYF
TRBV6-5 CASSYSDRGTDTQYF
TRBV29-1 CSVGMGTQYF
TRBV7-6 CASSQGQSGEKLFF
TRBV20-1 CSASIPGLAVVVSYEQYF
TRBV9 CASSVAASVDYEQYF
TRBV7-7 CASSLEGSEKNTGELFF
TRBV15 CATSRGGQGANQPQHF
TRBV18 CASSPPVAGSLDTQYF
TRBV4-3 CASSLSGRRLGGELFF
TRBV12-3/TRBV12-4 CASRPGHTNEKLFF
TRBV7-6 CASSPYGSGSQETQYF
TRBV6-5 CASSYSMSGLSYEQYF
TRBV25-1 CASSERAGGQPQHF
TRBV11-2 CASSSGRLYEQYF
TRBV6-6 CASRRGLEVEYF
TRBV28 CASSSSPPHFSGANVLTF
TRBV4-1 CASSPRVSSSYNEQFF
TRBV11-1 CASSSWTSGTQETQYF
TRBV12-3/TRBV12-4 CASSPSGTGLYEQYF
TRBV11-3 CASSFGAMNTEAFF
TRBV4-3 CASSQGSVTEAFF
TRBV5-1 CASSLGLAGANVLTF
TRBV24-1 CATSDGTKETQYF
TRBV29-1 CSVDYNYNEQFF
TRBV12-3/TRBV12-4 CASSPLLAGGSYNEQFF
TRBV4-1 CASSPVQGPNEQFF
TRBV10-3 CAISESGAPNEKLFF
TRBV20-1 CSARDDADTQYF
TRBV12-3/TRBV12-4 CASSFGRWGPRVNEQFF
TRBV7-2 CASSLVIERQGASNYGYTF
TRBV20-1 CSASRGAIADTQYF
TRBV19 CASSIGQAIMNTGELFF
TRBV7-6 CASSEGGGVQETQYF
TRBV29-1 CSVEDAGKWGTQYF
TRBV7-6 CASSPGGASGYTF
TRBV18 CASSPPPRRTEAFF
TRBV2 CASSQGQGLTEAFF
TRBV9 CASSPPDRPNTEAFF
TRBV5-1 CASSFGLLPNEQFF
TRBV12-3/TRBV12-4 CASSGLRSSYEQYF
TRBV4-1 CASSHRQGALDGYTF
TRBV7-6 CASSLAGTVQETQYF
TRBV7-9 CASSPQAFAGTQYF
TRBV25-1 CASSPLDRGHTEAFF
TRBV29-1 CSVDGPGLAVETQYF
TRBV6-5 CASTWGQPGELFF
TRBV7-9 CASSLEKVMNTEAFF
TRBV7-9 CASSSDREGSDTQYF
TRBV24-1 CATSDSGGLADLHTGELFF
TRBV7-7 CASSPGAVTGELFF
TRBV7-6 CASSLSDRGYNSPLHF
TRBV9 CASSASSGANVLTF
TRBV7-9 CASSLWTSGGTSYEQYF
TRBV7-2 CASSPWGLAATYEQYF